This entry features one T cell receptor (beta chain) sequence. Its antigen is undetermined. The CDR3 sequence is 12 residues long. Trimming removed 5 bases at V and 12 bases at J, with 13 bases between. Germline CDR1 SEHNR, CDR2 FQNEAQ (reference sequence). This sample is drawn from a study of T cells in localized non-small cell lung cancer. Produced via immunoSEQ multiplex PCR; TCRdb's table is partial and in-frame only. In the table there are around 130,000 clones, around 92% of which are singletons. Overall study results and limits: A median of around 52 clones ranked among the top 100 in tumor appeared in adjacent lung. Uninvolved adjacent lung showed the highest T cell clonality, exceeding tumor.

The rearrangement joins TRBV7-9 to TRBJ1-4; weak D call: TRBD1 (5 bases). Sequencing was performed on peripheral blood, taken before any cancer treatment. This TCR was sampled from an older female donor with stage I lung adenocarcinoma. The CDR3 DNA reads TGTGCCAGCAGCCTCGGGGCTCGGGAACTGTTTTTT. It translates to CASSLGARELFF.